These 15 T cell receptor beta chains came from one sample sequenced in a study of identical twins. Using its own MiXCR run on the 5' RACE reads, TCRdb lists one record per CDR3 protein. Among about 1.7 million distinct CDR3 sequences listed, less than 40% were seen once. The sample consisted of cord blood. Receptor source: a newborn girl in good health.

This chain uses TRBV3-1 with TRBJ2-7; D may be TRBD2 (6 bases). Germline-derived CDR1 and CDR2 are LGHDT and YNNKEL (reference sequence). The CDR3 covers 15 residues. V lost 0 bases to trimming and J lost 7 bases, with 16 bases between them. CDR3 in amino acids: CASSQDRLAVNEQYF. For the CDR3, the DNA is TGTGCCAGCAGCCAAGATAGGTTAGCGGTCAATGAGCAGTACTTC.

This chain joins TRBV10-3 and TRBJ2-2; no definite D call. This CDR3 region has 15 residues. V lost 3 bases, J lost 3 bases, and 11 bases lay in between. Per germline, CDR1 ENHRY and CDR2 SYGVKD. The CDR3 nucleotides are TGTGCCATCAGTGATGACCTTGCGGACACCGGGGAGCTGTTTTTT. As protein: CAISDDLADTGELFF.

This chain joins TRBV7-2 and TRBJ2-1; either TRBD1 or TRBD2 may supply D (5 bases each). Trimming took off 1 base at V and 1 base at J, with 8 bases between the two ends. CDR3 length: 15 amino acids. Germline V lookup: CDR1 SGHTA, CDR2 FQGNSA. DNA for the CDR3: TGTGCCAGCAGCTTAGGTTGGGGGTCCTACAATGAGCAGTTCTTC. This translates into CASSLGWGSYNEQFF. Full variable domain (rest looked up from reference TRBV7-2 and TRBJ2-1): GAGVSQSPSNKVTEKGKDVELRCDPISGHTALYWYRQSLGQGLEFLIYFQGNSAPDKSGLPSDRFSAERTGGSVSTLTIQRTQQEDSAVYLCASSLGWGSYNEQFFGPGTRLTVL.

V is TRBV12-3 or TRBV12-4 and J is TRBJ1-1; no firm D call. The V and J ends lost 3 bases and 4 bases respectively, with 12 bases between them. The CDR3 spans 14 residues. This CDR3 is CASSFTDKGTEAFF. CDR3 coding DNA: TGTGCCAGCAGTTTTACCGATAAGGGCACTGAAGCTTTCTTT.

CDR3 DNA: TGTGCCAGCAGTGTCCGCGGGGGGCCGGATACGCAGTATTTT. Residues: CASSVRGGPDTQYF. V gene TRBV27 combines with J gene TRBJ2-3, with 8 bases matching TRBD2. The CDR3 loop spans 14 amino acids. Germline V CDR1 and CDR2: MNHEY, SMNVEV (reference sequence). Germline trimming cut 5 bases from V and 6 bases from J; bases unmatched to any gene: 7.

In this sample, this clonotype turned up once. The chain uses TRBV5-1 and TRBJ1-2; TRBD1 matches 7 bases. Germline values: CDR1 SGHRS, CDR2 YFSETQ. Germline trimming cut 0 bases from V and 3 bases from J; bases unmatched to any gene: 8. The CDR3 consists of 16 residues. The CDR3 protein is CASSLVATGRDYGYTF. The CDR3 nucleotides read TGCGCCAGCAGCTTGGTTGCGACAGGGAGAGACTATGGCTACACCTTC.

The J gene is TRBJ2-7, the V gene TRBV7-8; D may be TRBD1 (8 bases). Trimming took 4 bases from V and 0 from J, leaving 19 bases between them. Germline V gene sequence: CDR1 SGHVS, CDR2 FQNEAQ. The CDR3 is 17 amino acids. CDR3 loop: CASSSQASGTGSYEQYF. As DNA, the CDR3 is TGTGCCAGCAGCTCACAAGCGAGCGGGACAGGCTCCTACGAGCAGTACTTC.

In this sample, this clonotype turned up a few times. The chain joins TRBV29-1 to TRBJ1-1; D is undetermined. V gave up 4 bases and J gave up 10 bases, with 10 bases separating them. The CDR3 is 10 residues long. Germline assignment: CDR1 SQVTM and CDR2 ANQGSEA. The CDR3 sequence: CSVGSTGAFF. The CDR3 DNA sequence: TGCAGCGTTGGTTCCACGGGAGCTTTCTTT.

V gene TRBV10-3 combines with J gene TRBJ2-7; TRBD2 aligns across 7 bases. V dropped 6 bases and J dropped 7; count of bases not matched to a gene: 15. The CDR3 runs 15 residues. The germline V gene encodes CDR1 ENHRY and CDR2 SYGVKD. The CDR3 here is CAISPPGTIQREQYF. The CDR3 nucleotides are TGTGCCATCAGCCCCCCGGGGACTATACAGAGGGAGCAGTACTTC.

This clonotype was recorded a few times. The rearrangement joins TRBV2 to TRBJ2-4; D gene unclear. With 7 bases removed from V and 1 base from J, the gap between germline ends came to 5 bases. Germline CDR1 is SNHLY and CDR2 is FYNNEI. CDR3 length: 12 amino acids. CDR3 sequence: CASIRAKNIQYF. In DNA, the CDR3 is TGTGCCAGCATCAGGGCCAAAAACATTCAGTACTTC.

The chain links TRBV4-1 to TRBJ1-4; unclear D gene. V was trimmed by 1 base and J by 0 bases, leaving 12 bases between them. This CDR3 is built from 17 residues. CDR1 and CDR2 (germline): MGHRA, YSYEKL. Written as DNA, the CDR3 is TGCGCCAGCAGCCAAGGTCTCCCAGGAGCAACTAATGAAAAACTGTTTTTT. Amino acids: CASSQGLPGATNEKLFF.

This rearrangement joins TRBV7-2 to TRBJ2-3; weak D call: TRBD2 (5 bases). Germline V CDR1 and CDR2: SGHTA, FQGNSA. V lost 1 base to trimming and J lost 8 bases, with 19 bases between them. The CDR3 is 16 residues long. CDR3 DNA: TGTGCCAGCAGCTTAGAGTCAGGAGTGGGGAGAGGTACGCAGTATTTT. Protein product: CASSLESGVGRGTQYF.

The J gene is TRBJ2-7, the V gene TRBV10-2; a weak D match, TRBD2 (5 bases). Trimming took off 10 bases at V and 5 bases at J, with 18 bases between the two ends. This CDR3 is built from 13 residues. Germline CDR1 is WSHSY and CDR2 is SAAADI. The CDR3 spells CATGRGLTDEQYF. The CDR3 DNA follows: TGCGCCACGGGCCGAGGACTCACCGACGAGCAGTACTTC.

The chain links TRBV29-1 to TRBJ2-3, with 12 bases fitting TRBD2. This CDR3 comprises 14 residues. Germline V gives CDR1 SQVTM, CDR2 ANQGSEA. The trim removed 7 bases at V and 7 bases at J, leaving 9 bases unmatched. CDR3 region: CSAGPSGRANTQYF. In nucleotides, the CDR3 is TGCAGCGCCGGGCCTAGCGGGAGGGCAAATACGCAGTATTTT.

This clonotype was recorded at least ten times. The genes are TRBV5-1 and TRBJ2-5, with D uncertain. V gave up 4 bases and J gave up 5 bases, with 12 bases separating them. The CDR3 covers 13 residues. Looked up from germline, CDR1 is SGHRS and CDR2 is YFSETQ. The CDR3 here is CASSLRSLETQYF. DNA of the CDR3: TGCGCCAGCAGCCTCCGATCGTTGGAGACCCAGTACTTC.